Sequencing of this T cell receptor (beta chain) was carried out in a study of OX40 agonist ivuxolimab in advanced cancers. Notes on the study in general: The work left the antigen specificity of expanded peripheral T cells undetermined. More expanded clones were seen, on average, in CD8+ T cells than in CD4+.

A note on this clone: The target antigen is unknown.

This CDR3 region has 16 residues. Germline CDR1 reads SGHTA; CDR2 reads FQGTGA. The V and J ends lost 2 bases and 4 bases, in that order; junction bases with no gene match: 7. Produced via immunoSEQ multiplex PCR; TCRdb's table is partial and in-frame only. The table lists about 50,000 clones, 80% to 95% of them singletons. Here the sequenced sample was CD4+ or CD8+ T cells sorted from blood, taken in a trial of the OX40 agonist ivuxolimab. The chain links TRBV7-3 to TRBJ2-1, with TRBD2 matching 8 bases. This TCR was sampled from an adult with an advanced solid tumor such as melanoma, head and neck, liver or kidney cancer. DNA for the CDR3: TGTGCCAGCAGCTTAGGCGGGGGGAGCGCTTACAATGAGCAGTTCTTC. Translation: CASSLGGGSAYNEQFF.